These 29 T cell receptor beta chains were sequenced from one sample in a study of T cell repertoires in cytomegalovirus infection. These receptors' targets are unknown. MiXCR was run by TCRdb on the reads, yielding one entry per CDR3 protein. The sample has about 770,000 distinct CDR3 sequences; 25% to 30% are singletons. The sample here was cultured CD8+ T cells from PBMCs, taken from culture after CMV antigen stimulation. All receptors come from a human donor in good health (CMV status not recorded). Some clones in this sample may be carry-over from other donors' samples.

This clonotype has more than one count but fewer than ten. The chain employs TRBV14 and TRBJ2-2, with D possibly matching TRBD2 (5 bases). V was clipped by 7 bases and J by 3 bases, with 9 bases between them. Germline CDR1 and CDR2: SGHDN and FVKESK. CDR3 length: 13 amino acids. Here the CDR3 DNA reads TGTGCCAGCATGCCGGGGTACACCGGGGAGCTGTTTTTT. This sequence encodes CASMPGYTGELFF.

The chain has TRBV5-6 and TRBJ2-2, with D maybe TRBD2 (6 bases). The CDR3 covers 14 residues. Trimming took 3 bases from V and 4 from J, leaving 10 bases between them. Germline V lookup: CDR1 SGHDT, CDR2 YYEEEE. CDR3 DNA: TGTGCCAGCAGCTACGGGGGTTTCACCGGGGAGCTGTTTTTT. It codes for CASSYGGFTGELFF.

CDR3 region: CSVEDPKQGRSEKLFF. DNA of the CDR3: TGCAGCGTTGAAGATCCCAAACAGGGCCGAAGCGAAAAACTGTTTTTT. The chain uses TRBV29-1 and TRBJ1-4; D is perhaps TRBD1 (6 bases). Germline V gene lookup returns CDR1 SQVTM and CDR2 ANQGSEA. This CDR3 has 16 residues. The V end was cut by 0 bases, the J end by 8 bases, with 19 bases between.

The CDR3 nucleotides are TGTGCCAGCCCTAGACTAGCGGGCGAATACGGGACCCAGTACTTC. Translation: CASPRLAGEYGTQYF. The chain links TRBV6-1 to TRBJ2-5; 10 bases match TRBD2. J was trimmed by 7 bases and V by 8 bases; bases with no gene match: 13. The CDR3 contains 15 residues. Germline V gene sequence: CDR1 MNHNS, CDR2 SASEGT.

This clonotype was seen a handful of times. This chain links TRBV6-6 with TRBJ2-7; the D call may be TRBD1 or TRBD2 (7 bases each). Germline loops: CDR1 MNHNY, CDR2 SVGAGI (reference sequence). Trimming shortened V by 4 bases and J by 4 bases, and 14 bases separated the two germline ends. There are 14 residues in the CDR3. The CDR3 region has the DNA TGTGCCAGCAGTTCTCCAGGGGGGGGTTACGAGCAGTACTTC. Its translation: CASSSPGGGYEQYF.

Ten or more counts support this clonotype. The CDR3 loop reads CASSQEGVVNQPQHF. Here the CDR3 DNA reads TGTGCCAGCAGCCAAGAGGGGGTCGTGAATCAGCCCCAGCATTTT. The chain joins TRBV4-2 to TRBJ1-5; D might be TRBD1 (5 bases). CDR3 length equals 15 residues. Germline CDR1 reads LGHNA; CDR2 reads YNFKEQ. V was pared by 0 bases and J by 4 bases, with 10 bases between.

The gene calls are TRBV12-5 and TRBJ1-1; no definite D call. The ends were cut back, 6 bases at V and 8 bases at J, with 4 bases in the middle. Germline lookup yields CDR1 LGHNT and CDR2 FRNRAP. The CDR3 length is 9 residues. DNA of the CDR3: TGTGCTAGTGGGGAAGAAGCTTTCTTT. Translating it yields CASGEEAFF.

The chain has TRBV7-2 and TRBJ2-1; 11 nucleotides agree with TRBD2. Per the germline V gene, CDR1 is SGHTA and CDR2 is FQGNSA. J lost 7 bases, V lost 2 bases, and 7 bases had no gene match. CDR3 length: 16 amino acids. The CDR3 DNA reads TGTGCCAGCAGCTTACGGCTAGCGGGGGGCTGGAATGAGCAGTTCTTC. Encoded protein: CASSLRLAGGWNEQFF.

The rearrangement links TRBV27 to TRBJ2-1; 11 bases map to TRBD2. CDR3 length: 15 residues. Germline V gives CDR1 MNHEY, CDR2 SMNVEV (reference sequence). Trimming at V came to 7 bases and at J to 2 bases, leaving 4 bases not matched to a gene. The CDR3 bases are TGTGCCAGCAAGCCTAGCGGGGGGACCTACAATGAGCAGTTCTTC. Amino acid sequence: CASKPSGGTYNEQFF.

The chain has TRBV7-9 and TRBJ1-1, with a tentative D call TRBD1 (6 bases). Germline CDR1 is SEHNR and CDR2 is FQNEAQ (reference sequence). V lost 8 bases to trimming and J lost 0 bases, with 13 bases between them. This CDR3 is built from 14 residues. The CDR3 region is CASVHQGLNTEAFF. CDR3 in DNA: TGTGCCAGCGTGCATCAGGGGTTGAACACTGAAGCTTTCTTT.

In its sample, this clonotype was seen a few times. The chain joins TRBV5-1 to TRBJ2-3, with 11 bases aligning to TRBD2. The CDR3 length is 16 residues. Trimming cost V 3 bases and J 3 bases; bases outside gene matches: 6. The germline gives CDR1 SGHRS, CDR2 YFSETQ. The DNA of the CDR3 is TGCGCCAGCAGCTCCCGTCGGACTAGCGGGACAGATACGCAGTATTTT. This gives the protein CASSSRRTSGTDTQYF.

This chain links TRBV7-9 with TRBJ2-7, with TRBD1 as a possible D gene (5 bases). There are 16 residues in the CDR3. Between the trimmed V and J ends, which lost 5 bases and 0 bases, there was a span of 17 bases. Germline CDR1 and CDR2: SEHNR and FQNEAQ (reference sequence). The CDR3 bases are TGTGCCAGCAGCCCCCCCTCAGGGTTGATCTCCTACGAGCAGTACTTC. Translated: CASSPPSGLISYEQYF.

This clonotype has at least ten counts. The chain recombines TRBV7-8 with TRBJ1-1; D possibly corresponds to TRBD1 (6 bases). V dropped 5 bases and J dropped 0 bases, with 13 bases sitting between them. This CDR3 region has 15 residues. Per germline, CDR1 SGHVS and CDR2 FQNEAQ. The CDR3 DNA sequence: TGTGCCAGCAGCGACACCGGACAGCTGAACACTGAAGCTTTCTTT. Residues: CASSDTGQLNTEAFF.

The gene calls are TRBV19 and TRBJ1-1, with D unclear. The germline V gene has CDR1 LNHDA and CDR2 SQIVND (reference sequence). The CDR3 length is 16 residues. V was pared by 0 bases and J by 0 bases, with 11 bases between. CDR3 loop: CASSIDPGLVNTEAFF. The CDR3 nucleotides are TGTGCCAGTAGTATAGATCCGGGCCTTGTGAACACTGAAGCTTTCTTT. Supplemented by reference TRBV19 and TRBJ1-1, the full variable domain reads DGGITQSPKYLFRKEGQNVTLSCEQNLNHDAMYWYRQDPGQGLRLIYYSQIVNDFQKGDIAEGYSVSREKKESFPLTVTSAQKNPTAFYLCASSIDPGLVNTEAFFGQGTRLTVV.

The CDR3 region is CASSSGGGGGYEQYV. The CDR3 coding sequence is TGTGCCAGCAGCTCGGGAGGCGGGGGTGGTTACGAGCAGTACGTC. V is TRBV13 and J is TRBJ2-7; TRBD2 matches at 7 bases. The trim removed 4 bases at V and 4 bases at J, leaving 10 bases unmatched. Germline lookup yields CDR1 PRHDT and CDR2 FYEKMQ (reference sequence). The CDR3 loop spans 15 amino acids.

This clonotype has a count of ten or more. V is TRBV7-2 and J is TRBJ2-7, with 11 bases fitting TRBD2. Germline V gives CDR1 SGHTA, CDR2 FQGNSA. V shed 5 bases, J shed 4 bases, and the junction held 1 base outside the gene matches. The CDR3 extends over 13 amino acids. CDR3 sequence (DNA): TGTGCCAGCAGCACTAGCGGGGGTTACGAGCAGTACGTC. It translates to CASSTSGGYEQYV.

The table lists this clonotype with a few counts. This chain links TRBV7-8 with TRBJ2-5, with D uncertain. Trimming cost V 5 bases and J 3 bases, with 13 bases left between them. Germline V lookup: CDR1 SGHVS, CDR2 FQNEAQ. The length of the CDR3 is 14 residues. The chain's CDR3 is CASSPTGREETQYF. The CDR3 nucleotides read TGTGCCAGCAGCCCCACTGGTAGGGAAGAGACCCAGTACTTC.

The rearrangement links TRBV28 to TRBJ1-4; the match to TRBD1 covers 8 bases. The V gene's germline CDR1 is MDHEN and CDR2 SYDVKM. J gave up 7 bases and V 6 bases, and 7 bases lay outside the gene matches. The CDR3 runs to 14 residues. The CDR3 bases are TGTGCCAGCAGCCCGGACAGGGTGACTGAAAAACTGTTTTTT. Protein product: CASSPDRVTEKLFF.

To note about this clonotype: A much larger clone differs by one base, so this may be a read error. The rearrangement joins TRBV7-2 to TRBJ2-3; 9 nucleotides agree with TRBD2. The CDR3 is 17 amino acids. Germline CDR1 reads SGHTA; CDR2 reads FQGNSA. CDR3: CASSLPLTSGNTDTLYF. The DNA of the CDR3 is TGTGCCAGCAGCTTACCCCTGACTAGCGGAAACACAGATACGCTGTATTTT.

V usage is TRBV15 and J usage is TRBJ2-4, with TRBD1 identical over 7 bases. Germline V gene sequence: CDR1 LNHNV, CDR2 YYDKDF (reference sequence). The CDR3 loop spans 19 amino acids. Trimming cost V 1 base and J 1 base; bases outside gene matches: 13. The CDR3: CATSRVHPTGPLAKNIQYF. Written as DNA, the CDR3 is TGTGCCACCAGCAGAGTCCACCCGACAGGGCCTCTGGCCAAAAACATTCAGTACTTC.

V gene TRBV6-1 combines with J gene TRBJ2-5; D possibly corresponds to TRBD1 (6 bases). Between the trimmed V and J ends, which lost 5 bases and 5 bases, there was a span of 15 bases. Germline CDR1 is MNHNS and CDR2 is SASEGT. The CDR3 sequence is 14 residues long. CDR3: CASSFRDIAETQYF. The CDR3 coding sequence is TGTGCCAGCAGTTTCAGGGACATTGCGGAGACCCAGTACTTC.

The CDR3 spells CASSGPGRNYGYTF. As DNA, the CDR3 is TGTGCCAGCAGTGGGCCGGGGCGGAACTATGGCTACACCTTC. This chain uses TRBV25-1 with TRBJ1-2, with a weak D call TRBD1 (5 bases). CDR1 and CDR2 (germline): MGHDK, SYGVNS. The V end lost 4 bases, the J end lost 2 bases, and 11 bases lay between the germline ends. CDR3 length equals 14 residues.

This chain uses TRBV24-1 with TRBJ2-1; D perhaps matches TRBD2 (7 bases). Germline loops: CDR1 KGHDR, CDR2 SFDVKD. This CDR3 region has 20 residues. Trimming removed 1 base from V and 0 bases from J, with 21 bases in between. CDR3 sequence: CATSDFGLEGGRSSYNEQFF. The CDR3 nucleotides are TGTGCCACCAGTGATTTCGGACTAGAGGGGGGTAGGAGCTCCTACAATGAGCAGTTCTTC.

V gene TRBV27 combines with J gene TRBJ1-5; 9 bases align to TRBD1. The CDR3 consists of 14 residues. Trimming at V came to 7 bases and at J to 7 bases, leaving 8 bases not matched to a gene. Germline CDR1 reads MNHEY; CDR2 reads SMNVEV (reference sequence). Here the CDR3 DNA reads TGTGCCAGCACTCTAACAGGGGGCAGACAGCCCCAGCATTTT. Its protein product is CASTLTGGRQPQHF.

V gene TRBV6-6 combines with J gene TRBJ2-7; D ambiguous. CDR3 length: 13 amino acids. CDR1 and CDR2 (germline): MNHNY, SVGAGI (reference sequence). V was shortened by 10 bases and J by 13 bases, with 26 bases between the two germline ends. The DNA for the CDR3 is TGTGCCACCACTCTCTGGGCAGGCGACACTTTCTACGTC. It specifies CATTLWAGDTFYV.

V usage is TRBV13 and J usage is TRBJ1-4, with TRBD1 matching 8 bases. The CDR3 loop spans 14 amino acids. With 4 bases clipped from V and 6 bases from J, the junction kept 4 bases outside the gene matches. The germline CDR1 and CDR2 sequences are PRHDT and FYEKMQ (reference sequence). The CDR3 DNA sequence: TGTGCCAGCAGCTCGCGGACAGGGTATGAAAAACTGTTTTTT. Translating it yields CASSSRTGYEKLFF. The whole variable domain, filled in from reference TRBV13 and TRBJ1-4, reads AAGVIQSPRHLIKEKRETATLKCYPIPRHDTVYWYQQGPGQDPQFLISFYEKMQSDKGSIPDRFSAQQFSDYHSELNMSSLELGDSALYFCASSSRTGYEKLFFGSGTQLSVL.

This clonotype turned up a few times. The chain has TRBV6-5 and TRBJ2-7, with 8 bases lining up with TRBD1. Per the germline V gene, CDR1 is MNHEY and CDR2 is SVGAGI. Trimming took 5 bases from V and 5 from J; bases not matched to a gene: 5. This CDR3 contains 13 residues. CDR3: CASSPDRDDEQYF. The CDR3 DNA sequence: TGTGCCAGCAGTCCGGACAGGGATGACGAGCAGTACTTC.

The V and J genes are TRBV6-5 and TRBJ1-2, with 9 positions matching TRBD1. Trimming removed 0 bases from V and 6 bases from J; junction bases left unmatched: 17. The CDR3 spans 19 residues. Germline CDR1 is MNHEY and CDR2 is SVGAGI. The CDR3 region is CASSYSGYRGLKDGDGYTF. DNA of the CDR3: TGTGCCAGCAGTTACTCGGGTTACAGGGGGCTTAAGGATGGAGATGGCTACACCTTC.

This clonotype was counted between two and nine times. This chain connects TRBV4-3 to TRBJ2-3, with 9 nucleotides matching TRBD2. This CDR3 spans 14 amino acids. Germline assignment: CDR1 LGHNA and CDR2 YSLEER. V shed 4 bases, J shed 2 bases, and the junction held 1 base outside the gene matches. CDR3 region: CASSRGGDTDTQYF. In DNA form, the CDR3 reads TGCGCCAGCAGCCGCGGGGGGGACACAGATACGCAGTATTTT.